This is a list of T cell receptor beta chains from one sample in a study of blood T cells in healthy people across ages. Each CDR3 protein gets one entry after TCRdb re-called the 5' RACE reads with MiXCR. This sample has 2 million or so distinct CDR3 sequences, with around 50% found just once. Sequences were obtained from blood. The receptors derive from a woman between 40 and 50 years old in good health. Both conserved end residues are part of each CDR3. The order of the fields is clone size, D gene, CDR3 length, J gene, V gene, CDR3 protein, CDR3 DNA. D genes are given only for firm matches. The size field is filled for only some rows; it gives once, few, many or a size class.

>once|TRBD2|14|TRBJ2-7|TRBV7-6
CASTSGLAFNEQYF
TGTGCCAGCACCTCGGGACTAGCGTTCAATGAGCAGTACTTC
>-|-|16|TRBJ2-4|TRBV28
CASSLGVRGNQNIQYF
TGTGCCAGCAGTTTAGGTGTCCGCGGGAACCAAAACATTCAGTACTTC
>-|-|15|TRBJ2-3|TRBV20-1
CSAITRASGADTQYF
TGCAGTGCTATTACCAGGGCAAGCGGCGCAGATACGCAGTATTTT
>few|-|11|TRBJ1-2|TRBV20-1
CSAGGVYGYTF
TGCAGTGCTGGAGGGGTCTATGGCTACACCTTC
>-|-|13|TRBJ2-1|TRBV20-1
CSAIGGVGAQQFF
TGCAGTGCTATAGGGGGAGTGGGGGCCCAGCAGTTCTTC
>many|-|14|TRBJ2-5|TRBV7-2
CASSPRTVQETQYF
TGTGCCAGCAGCCCCCGGACAGTCCAAGAGACCCAGTACTTC
>few|TRBD1|16|TRBJ1-2|TRBV4-3
CASSQRGDRASDGYTF
TGCGCCAGCAGCCAGAGAGGAGACAGGGCGTCGGATGGCTACACCTTC
>-|TRBD1|16|TRBJ1-6|TRBV7-9
CASSGQGAVEDSSLHF
TGTGCCAGCAGTGGACAGGGCGCCGTCGAGGATTCATCCCTCCACTTT
>few|TRBD1|14|TRBJ2-4|TRBV7-2
CASSRRDRGLEQYF
TGTGCCAGCAGCCGCCGGGACAGGGGGCTTGAGCAGTACTTC
>-|-|14|TRBJ2-1|TRBV6-5
CASSYPNTYNEQFF
TGTGCCAGCAGTTACCCGAATACCTACAATGAGCAGTTCTTC
>few|-|14|TRBJ2-4|TRBV7-2
CASLPRVAKNIQYF
TGTGCCAGCCTGCCCAGGGTAGCCAAAAACATTCAGTACTTC
>-|-|15|TRBJ1-6|TRBV28
CASSFGVRGNSPLHF
TGTGCCAGCAGTTTTGGCGTTAGAGGGAATTCACCCCTCCACTTT
>-|TRBD1|15|TRBJ2-1|TRBV7-2
CASRTQGQGSHEQIF
TGTGCCAGCAGGACCCAGGGACAGGGGTCCCATGAGCAGATCTTC
>-|-|14|TRBJ1-2|TRBV15
CATSRDRGLAGYTF
TGTGCCACCAGCAGAGATAGGGGACTCGCGGGCTACACCTTC
>-|-|16|TRBJ2-1|TRBV7-2
CASSLNFRGVRGEQFF
TGTGCCAGCAGCTTAAACTTCCGCGGCGTGCGGGGTGAGCAGTTCTTC
>few|-|15|TRBJ2-1|TRBV15
CATSRGATVFNEQFF
TGTGCCACCAGCAGAGGGGCGACCGTCTTCAATGAGCAGTTCTTC
>-|-|15|TRBJ1-1|TRBV5-6
CASSLDTRASTVAFF
TGTGCCAGCAGCTTGGACACCAGGGCGAGCACTGTAGCTTTCTTT
>-|TRBD2|13|TRBJ2-3|TRBV5-1
CASRVRGGDTQYF
TGCGCCAGCAGGGTTCGGGGGGGAGATACGCAGTATTTT
>-|-|13|TRBJ1-2|TRBV20-1
CSAIQAGRGGYTF
TGCAGTGCCATCCAGGCGGGGAGGGGCGGCTACACCTTC
>-|TRBD2|14|TRBJ2-3|TRBV10-3
CAISPTSEIDTQYF
TGTGCCATCAGCCCGACTAGCGAAATTGATACGCAGTATTTT
>-|-|15|TRBJ2-5|TRBV5-5
CASSFVLLGAKTQYF
TGTGCCAGCAGCTTTGTTCTTCTGGGGGCGAAGACCCAGTACTTC
>-|-|12|TRBJ1-2|TRBV29-1
CSLLDSLYGYTF
TGCAGCCTACTGGACAGTCTCTATGGCTACACCTTC
>-|-|14|TRBJ2-5|TRBV4-2
CASSQEALGKTQYF
TGTGCCAGCAGCCAAGAAGCGCTTGGGAAGACCCAGTACTTC
>-|-|15|TRBJ2-3|TRBV5-1
CASSGSGDVTDTQYF
TGCGCCAGCAGCGGCTCCGGCGACGTCACAGATACGCAGTATTTT
>-|-|14|TRBJ2-5|TRBV9
CASSVGGSSETQYF
TGTGCCAGCAGCGTAGGCGGATCAAGTGAGACCCAGTACTTC
>few|-|13|TRBJ2-5|TRBV15
CATRMAGGETQYF
TGTGCCACCCGAATGGCAGGCGGGGAGACCCAGTACTTC
>-|-|17|TRBJ1-2|TRBV14
CASSQDRGTHAHYGYTF
TGTGCCAGCAGCCAAGATCGGGGCACCCACGCCCACTATGGCTACACCTTC
>once|TRBD1|16|TRBJ1-2|TRBV6-5
CASSYWDRGPIWGYTF
TGTGCCAGCAGTTACTGGGACAGGGGCCCCATTTGGGGCTACACCTTC
>few|TRBD1|17|TRBJ1-5|TRBV7-8
CASSLRDRAGERQPQHF
TGTGCCAGCAGCCTCCGGGACAGGGCGGGCGAAAGGCAGCCCCAGCATTTT
>-|-|12|TRBJ1-4|TRBV6-1
CASRARGEKLFF
TGTGCCAGCAGGGCGAGGGGGGAAAAACTGTTTTTT
>few|TRBD1|18|TRBJ2-4|TRBV10-3
CAISPGTGASSAKNIQYF
TGTGCCATCAGCCCCGGGACAGGGGCGTCATCAGCCAAAAACATTCAGTACTTC
>-|-|18|TRBJ2-7|TRBV6-5
CASSSKQGPHTSIYDQYF
TGTGCCAGCAGTTCCAAACAAGGCCCCCACACTAGTATCTACGATCAGTACTTC
>-|TRBD1|14|TRBJ2-5|TRBV25-1
CASPHRDRKETQYF
TGTGCCAGCCCTCACCGGGACAGGAAAGAGACCCAGTACTTC
>-|-|15|TRBJ2-1|TRBV11-2
CASSEGGGIYNEQFF
TGTGCCAGCAGCGAGGGGGGGGGTATATACAATGAGCAGTTCTTC
>-|-|15|TRBJ2-7|TRBV3-1
CASSHEDGSSYEQYF
TGTGCCAGCAGCCACGAGGACGGAAGCTCCTACGAGCAGTACTTC
>-|TRBD1|16|TRBJ1-2|TRBV7-2
CASSLEGRGRFYGYTF
TGTGCCAGCAGCTTAGAGGGCAGGGGGCGCTTCTATGGCTACACCTTC
>-|TRBD1|16|TRBJ2-1|TRBV6-2/TRBV6-3
CASSYSLGGSDNEQFF
TGTGCCAGCAGTTACTCTTTAGGGGGCAGCGACAATGAGCAGTTCTTC
>-|TRBD2|15|TRBJ2-3|TRBV20-1
CSARGLAGGRDTQYF
TGCAGTGCTAGAGGACTAGCGGGGGGGCGAGATACGCAGTATTTT
>-|TRBD2|17|TRBJ2-3|TRBV14
CASNQEGDYLGADTQYF
TGTGCCAGCAACCAAGAAGGGGACTATCTGGGCGCAGATACGCAGTATTTT
>-|-|16|TRBJ1-6|TRBV27
CASSLWSPNYKSPLHF
TGTGCCAGCAGTTTATGGAGTCCTAACTATAAGTCACCCCTCCACTTT
>-|TRBD2|17|TRBJ2-5|TRBV7-8
CASSLGLAGDPQETQYF
TGTGCCAGCAGCTTAGGACTAGCGGGGGACCCCCAAGAGACCCAGTACTTC
>-|-|13|TRBJ1-2|TRBV12-3/TRBV12-4
CASSRRRDYGYTF
TGTGCCAGCAGCCGAAGACGGGACTATGGCTACACCTTC